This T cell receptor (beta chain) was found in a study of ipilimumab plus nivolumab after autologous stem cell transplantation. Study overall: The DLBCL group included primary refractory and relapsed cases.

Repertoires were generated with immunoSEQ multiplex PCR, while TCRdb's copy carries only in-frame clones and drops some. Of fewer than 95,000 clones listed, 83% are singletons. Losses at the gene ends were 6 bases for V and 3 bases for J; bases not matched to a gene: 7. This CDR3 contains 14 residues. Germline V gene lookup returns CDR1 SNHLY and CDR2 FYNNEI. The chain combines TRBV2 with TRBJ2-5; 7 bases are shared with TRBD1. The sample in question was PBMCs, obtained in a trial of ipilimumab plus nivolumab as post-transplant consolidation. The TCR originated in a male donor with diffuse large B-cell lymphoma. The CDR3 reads CASRNGQVEETQYF. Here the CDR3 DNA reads TGTGCCAGCAGGAACGGACAGGTAGAAGAGACCCAGTACTTC.